This T cell receptor (beta chain) derives from a study of blood T cells in healthy people across ages. This clonotype appeared a few times. For the second PCR, which ran for roughly 7 to 11 cycles, a sample-barcoded 5' primer and a J-beta primer mix were used. TCRdb itself ran the 5' RACE reads through MiXCR, one entry per CDR3 protein. The table has 700,000 or so distinct CDR3 sequences, less than 45% seen once. The CDR3 is made up of 13 amino acids. Deletions cut 6 bases from V and 2 bases from J, with 10 bases between. V usage is TRBV12-3 or TRBV12-4 and J usage is TRBJ1-2; D is undetermined. The sample taken for sequencing was blood. This sequence was found in an elderly man in good health. The DNA for the CDR3 is TGTGCCAGCAGATCGGGAACGAACTATGGCTACACCTTC. Translated: CASRSGTNYGYTF.